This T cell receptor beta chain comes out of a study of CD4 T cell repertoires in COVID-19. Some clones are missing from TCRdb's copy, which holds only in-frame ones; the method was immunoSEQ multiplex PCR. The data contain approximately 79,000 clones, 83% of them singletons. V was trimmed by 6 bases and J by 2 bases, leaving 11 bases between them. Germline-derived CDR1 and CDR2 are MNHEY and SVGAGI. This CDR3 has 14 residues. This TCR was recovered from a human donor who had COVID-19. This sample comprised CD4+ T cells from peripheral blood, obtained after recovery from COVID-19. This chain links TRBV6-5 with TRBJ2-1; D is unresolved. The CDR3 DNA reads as TGTGCCAGCAGCCCCCCCGCCCCCTACAATGAGCAGTTCTTC. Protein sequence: CASSPPAPYNEQFF.